This TCR beta chain comes out of a study of read filtering for tumor transcriptome and immune sequencing (dated by TCRdb to the early 2020s). A note on the overall study: Of the patients in the cohort, fewer than 20 were male and 14 were female, and their mean age was roughly 68 years, with a range of about 40 to 85. Per sample, about 3.5 to 11 million TCR-region mapped reads were obtained with IR-seq, compared with only roughly 80 to 1273 with RNA-seq. After DNase treatment, whole-transcriptome libraries were prepared with the TruSeq RNA Access Library Prep Kit. By revised international staging, 8 or 9 patients were R-ISS I, under 20 were R-ISS II and about seven were R-ISS III. A main aim was a read-filtering strategy for immune repertoire data, specifically whether clonotypes supported by a single read should be removed. Using the same bone marrow samples, the study ran both targeted immune repertoire sequencing and bulk whole-transcriptome sequencing and then compared the TCR repertoires from each method.

The paper's findings and limits, for the study overall: IR-seq captured clonotypes at much higher depth and more reliably than RNA-seq, and smaller IR-seq throughput sufficed to identify most shared clonotypes. The correlation between IR-seq and RNA-seq shared clonotype proportions was increased by removal of single-read clonotypes. In IR-seq, single-read clonotypes were roughly four fifths of clonotypes but about 3.5% of total reads; in RNA-seq they were over 65% of clonotypes and 35% to 55% of reads. Rather than purified T cells, the sorted CD138-negative fraction was a mixed bone marrow immune population.

Every patient had bone marrow sampled at the time of active disease. Bone marrow mononuclear cells were isolated by Ficoll-Hypaque density gradient centrifugation. Myeloma plasma cells were removed and CD138-negative cells were collected by negative selection after labeling with CD138 magnetic microbeads on a MACS separator. The purity of the isolated cells was checked by flow cytometry with CD138 antibodies on an Attune NxT. Total RNA was extracted with TRIzol reagent and quantified with a NanoDrop spectrophotometer. For each patient, paired RNA-seq and IR-seq were run on the CD138-negative bone marrow sample from that patient. Germline trimming: 0 bases from V, 6 bases from J; junction bases outside gene matches: 11. Spanning cysteine to phenylalanine, the CDR3 consists of 18 amino acids. The kept DNA is CDR3 alone, 54 bases in frame from the first base. From the germline V gene, CDR1 is KGHDR and CDR2 is SFDVKD.

TCR libraries were constructed from about 400 ng RNA using the Immunoverse kit, and molecular barcoded adaptors covering alpha/delta and beta/gamma chains were employed. TCR library preparation was performed with the same RNA that was used for transcriptome sequencing. An Illumina HiSeq 4000 with 2 x 150 cycles was used to sequence the TCR libraries. As for the original processing: MiXCR aligned TCR reads to human V, D, J and C references and assembled the aligned reads into CDR3 clonotypes, with quality filtering and error correction included. The tcR package in R was used to analyze clonotype counts and gene usage diversity. For inspection of raw mapping reads, RNA-seq reads were mapped by STAR aligner version 2.5.3a onto GRCh37 of the human genome. IR-seq fastq files were randomly downsampled with Seqtk 1.3 to test the effect of sequencing depth on detected clonotypes. TCRdb handled the public reads itself, with Q25 trimming in fastp and clone calling in MiXCR, and kept productive beta chains. Rows with a matching CDR3 protein are joined into one entry that keeps the most common DNA and genes. The authors' filters were not applied to this entry. Counted in this sample were over 50,000 distinct CDR3 sequences; 15% to 20% of them appeared once. The top ten hold roughly a tenth of the sample.

With respect to this clonotype: The target of this receptor is not known. Within one base of it there is no much larger clone, and no base qualities were kept.

What was sequenced was a population of CD138-negative cells sorted from bone marrow. In the paper's terms, the cell subset or site label means: bone marrow mononuclear cells depleted of CD138+ plasma/myeloma cells by negative magnetic selection. Recombination joined TRBV24-1 with TRBJ2-1, with 9 bases in between that match TRBD2. The receptor was derived from a donor at least 40 years old with multiple myeloma. The DNA is as follows: TGTGCCACCAGTGATTTGGCGGGAGGGCGAGGGAACAGCAATGAGCAGTTCTTC. Its protein is CATSDLAGGRGNSNEQFF.